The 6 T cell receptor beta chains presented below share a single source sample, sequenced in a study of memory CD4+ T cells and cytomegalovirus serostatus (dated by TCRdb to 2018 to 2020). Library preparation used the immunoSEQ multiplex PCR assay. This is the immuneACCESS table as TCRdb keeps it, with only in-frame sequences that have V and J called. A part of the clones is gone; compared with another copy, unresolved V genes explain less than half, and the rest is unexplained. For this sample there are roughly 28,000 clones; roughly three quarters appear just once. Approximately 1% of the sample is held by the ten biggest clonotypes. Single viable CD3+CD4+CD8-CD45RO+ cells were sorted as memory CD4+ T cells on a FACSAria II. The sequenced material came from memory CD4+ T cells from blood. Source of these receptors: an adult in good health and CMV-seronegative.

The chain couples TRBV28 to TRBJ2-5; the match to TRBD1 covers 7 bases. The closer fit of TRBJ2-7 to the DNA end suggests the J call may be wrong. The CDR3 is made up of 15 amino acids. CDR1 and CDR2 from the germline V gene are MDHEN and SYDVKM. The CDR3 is CASSSSGQNPYEQYF. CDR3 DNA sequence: TGTGCCAGCAGTTCGTCGGGACAGAACCCCTACGAGCAGTACTTC.

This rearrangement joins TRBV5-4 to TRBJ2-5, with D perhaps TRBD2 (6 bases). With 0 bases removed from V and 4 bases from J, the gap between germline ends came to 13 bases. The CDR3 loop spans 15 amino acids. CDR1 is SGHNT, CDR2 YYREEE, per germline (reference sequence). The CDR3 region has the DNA TGTGCCAGCAGCTTGGCCGGGCAGGGAGGAGAGACCCAGTACTTC. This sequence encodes CASSLAGQGGETQYF.

The CDR3 coding sequence is TGTGCCTCAACACAGGCAGAGACCCAGTACTTC. Its protein product is CASTQAETQYF. The rearrangement uses TRBV2 and TRBJ2-5, with D possibly being TRBD1 (5 bases). Germline lookup yields CDR1 SNHLY and CDR2 FYNNEI. The CDR3 is 11 residues long. V gave up 11 bases and J gave up 4 bases, with 11 bases separating them.

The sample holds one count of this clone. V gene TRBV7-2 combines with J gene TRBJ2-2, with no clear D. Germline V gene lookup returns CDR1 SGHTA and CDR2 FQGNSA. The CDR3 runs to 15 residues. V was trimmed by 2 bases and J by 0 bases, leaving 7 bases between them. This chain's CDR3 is CASSLKGANTGELFF. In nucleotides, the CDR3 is TGTGCCAGCAGCTTAAAGGGTGCGAACACCGGGGAGCTGTTTTTT.

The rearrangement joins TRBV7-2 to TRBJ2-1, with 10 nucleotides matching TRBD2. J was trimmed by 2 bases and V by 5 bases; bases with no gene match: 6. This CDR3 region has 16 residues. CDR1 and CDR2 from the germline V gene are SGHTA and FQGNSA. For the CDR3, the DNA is TGTGCCAGCAGCGCCGGTCTAGCGGGGGCCTACAATGAGCAGTTCTTC. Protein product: CASSAGLAGAYNEQFF.

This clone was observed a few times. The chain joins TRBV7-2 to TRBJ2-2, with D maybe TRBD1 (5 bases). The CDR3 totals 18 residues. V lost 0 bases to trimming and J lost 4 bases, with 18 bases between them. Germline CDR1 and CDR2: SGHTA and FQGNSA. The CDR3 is CASSLAGQGPLRTGELFF. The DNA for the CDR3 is TGTGCCAGCAGCTTAGCCGGCCAGGGTCCCCTTCGCACCGGGGAGCTGTTTTTT.